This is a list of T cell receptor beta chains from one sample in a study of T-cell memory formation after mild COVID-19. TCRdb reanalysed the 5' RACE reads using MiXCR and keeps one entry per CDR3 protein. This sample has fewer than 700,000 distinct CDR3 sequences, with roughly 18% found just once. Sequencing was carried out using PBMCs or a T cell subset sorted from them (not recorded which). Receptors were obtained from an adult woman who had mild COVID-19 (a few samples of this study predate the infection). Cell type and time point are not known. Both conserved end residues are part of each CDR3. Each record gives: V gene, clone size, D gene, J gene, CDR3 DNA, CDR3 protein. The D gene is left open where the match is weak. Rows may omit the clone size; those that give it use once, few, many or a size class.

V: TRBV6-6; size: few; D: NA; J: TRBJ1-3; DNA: TGTGCCAGCAGTACCTCGGGACTTGGAAACACCATATATTTT; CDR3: CASSTSGLGNTIYF
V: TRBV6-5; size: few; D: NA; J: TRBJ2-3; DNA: TGTGCCAGCAGTTACTCTGCGGGGAGCACAGATACGCAGTATTTT; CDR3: CASSYSAGSTDTQYF
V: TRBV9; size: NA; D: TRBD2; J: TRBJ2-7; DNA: TGTGCCAGCAGCGCCGGGACTAGCGGGAGGAACGAGCAGTACTTC; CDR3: CASSAGTSGRNEQYF
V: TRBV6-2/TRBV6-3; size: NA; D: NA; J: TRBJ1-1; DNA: TGTGCCAGCAGTTACTCAATTTCGAGGGGAAGGACTGAAGCTTTCTTT; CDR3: CASSYSISRGRTEAFF
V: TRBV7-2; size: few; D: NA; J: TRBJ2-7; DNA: TGTGCCAGCAGCTTAGACCTTGGCGTCAACTACGAGCAGTACTTC; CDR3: CASSLDLGVNYEQYF
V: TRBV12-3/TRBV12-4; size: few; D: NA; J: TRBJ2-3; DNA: TGTGCCAGCAGTTCACCCGCAGTCGTGGGAACAGATACGCAGTATTTT; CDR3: CASSSPAVVGTDTQYF
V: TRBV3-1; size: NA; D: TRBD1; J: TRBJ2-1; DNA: TGTGCCAGCAGCCAAGATTTGTGGACAGGGGGGGATTATAGTGAGCAGTTCTTC; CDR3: CASSQDLWTGGDYSEQFF
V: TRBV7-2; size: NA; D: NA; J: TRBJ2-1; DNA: TGTGCCAGCAGCGTCTACAAGTCCTACAATGAGCAGTTCTTC; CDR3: CASSVYKSYNEQFF
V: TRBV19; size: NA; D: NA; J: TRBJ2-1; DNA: TGTGCCAGTACCAACGGCGGGGGCCCTTACAATGAGCAGTTCTTC; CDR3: CASTNGGGPYNEQFF
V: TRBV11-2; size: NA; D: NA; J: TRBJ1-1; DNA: TGTGCCAGCAGCTTGGACAGCCTTGAAGCTTTCTTT; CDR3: CASSLDSLEAFF
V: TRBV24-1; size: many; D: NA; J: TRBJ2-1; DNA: TGTGCCACCAGTGACGTCCAAGGGGGCTCCTACAATGAGCAGTTCTTC; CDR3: CATSDVQGGSYNEQFF
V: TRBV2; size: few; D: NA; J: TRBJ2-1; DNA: TGTGCCACCATCGCCGCTAACTCCTACAATGAGCAGTTCTTC; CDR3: CATIAANSYNEQFF
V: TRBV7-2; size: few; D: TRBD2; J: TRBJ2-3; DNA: TGTGCCAGCAGCTTAACTAGCGGGAGAAGGGATACGCAGTATTTT; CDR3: CASSLTSGRRDTQYF
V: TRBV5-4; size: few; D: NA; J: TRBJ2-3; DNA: TGTGCCAGCAGCTTTTCCGGGAGATCCACAGATACGCAGTATTTT; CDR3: CASSFSGRSTDTQYF
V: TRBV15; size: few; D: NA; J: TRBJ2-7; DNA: TGTGCCACCAGCAGAGTTTCCCCGCGACTGGGCTCCTACGAGCAGTACTTC; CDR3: CATSRVSPRLGSYEQYF
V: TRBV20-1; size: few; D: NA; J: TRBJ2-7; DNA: TGCAGTGCCGTGCCGGGGCCAGGCACTTTGGGGTGGGGAGGAGAGCAGTACTTC; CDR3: CSAVPGPGTLGWGGEQYF
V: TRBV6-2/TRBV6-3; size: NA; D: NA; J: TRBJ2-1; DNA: TGTGCCAGCAGTTACTTTCCGGGGCCCAACAATGAGCAGTTCTTC; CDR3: CASSYFPGPNNEQFF
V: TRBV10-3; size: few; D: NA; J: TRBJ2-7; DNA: TGTGCCATCGGGGGGGGCAGGGACGAGCAGTACTTC; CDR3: CAIGGGRDEQYF
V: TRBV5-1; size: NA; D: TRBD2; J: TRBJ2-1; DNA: TGCGCCAGCAGCCAGACTAGCGGGAGGGCCCACAATGAGCAGTTCTTC; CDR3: CASSQTSGRAHNEQFF
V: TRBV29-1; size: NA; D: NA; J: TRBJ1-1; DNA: TGCAGCGTTGAAACGGCTATGAACACTGAAGCTTTCTTT; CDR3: CSVETAMNTEAFF
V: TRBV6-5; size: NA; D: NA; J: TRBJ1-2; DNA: TGTGCCAGCAGATCCGTTGGGCGCAGCCGCGGCTACACCTTC; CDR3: CASRSVGRSRGYTF
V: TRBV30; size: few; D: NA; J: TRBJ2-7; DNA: TGTGCCTGGAGTGTGGGGGCTGGAAACGAGCAGTACTTC; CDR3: CAWSVGAGNEQYF
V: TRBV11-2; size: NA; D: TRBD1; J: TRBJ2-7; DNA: TGTGCCAGCAGCCATGCCGGGACAGGGGGCTACGAGCAGTACTTC; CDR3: CASSHAGTGGYEQYF
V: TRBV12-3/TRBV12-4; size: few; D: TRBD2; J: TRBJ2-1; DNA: TGTGCCAGCAGTTCACCTCAACCGGGACTAGTGCATGAGCAGTTCTTC; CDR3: CASSSPQPGLVHEQFF
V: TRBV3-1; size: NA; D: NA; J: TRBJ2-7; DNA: TGTGCCAGCAGCCAAGATCTGAGGGTACGCGAGCAGTACTTC; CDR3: CASSQDLRVREQYF
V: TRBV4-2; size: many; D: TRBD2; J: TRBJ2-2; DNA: TGTGCCAGCAGCCAAGACGGGACTAGCGGGGGCCCCACCGGGGAGCTGTTTTTT; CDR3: CASSQDGTSGGPTGELFF